Included here is one TCR beta chain sequence, with context. The source of the sample is a study of blood T cell repertoires in COVID-19. CDR3 size: 16 residues. Trimming shortened V by 3 bases and J by 1 base, and 15 bases separated the two germline ends. Looked up from germline, CDR1 is MGHRA and CDR2 is YSYEKL. Clones were sequenced by immunoSEQ multiplex PCR, and TCRdb holds only the in-frame ones, with some missing. The profile shows about 270,000 clones, around nine tenths of them singletons. Sequencing used PBMCs or T cells enriched from blood (not recorded which). The rearrangement links TRBV4-1 to TRBJ2-5, with D possibly being TRBD2 (6 bases). This sequence was found in a woman aged 60-75 years in a cohort exposed to, infected with or recovered from COVID-19 (not recorded which). The CDR3 loop reads CASSQWFSGVQETQYF. CDR3 DNA: TGCGCCAGCAGCCAGTGGTTTAGCGGAGTCCAAGAGACCCAGTACTTC.